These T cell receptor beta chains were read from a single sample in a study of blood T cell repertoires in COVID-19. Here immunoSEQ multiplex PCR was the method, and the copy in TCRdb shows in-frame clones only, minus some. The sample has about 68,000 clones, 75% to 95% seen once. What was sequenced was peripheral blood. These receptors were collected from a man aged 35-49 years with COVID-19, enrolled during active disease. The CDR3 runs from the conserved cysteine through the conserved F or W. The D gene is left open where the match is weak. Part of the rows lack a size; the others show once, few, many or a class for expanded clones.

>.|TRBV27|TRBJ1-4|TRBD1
CASSNLGTAVATNEKLFF
TGTGCCAGCAGTAACCTCGGGACAGCTGTTGCAACTAATGAAAAACTGTTTTTT
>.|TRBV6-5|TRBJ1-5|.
CASNGRNNQPQHF
TGTGCCAGCAACGGTAGAAACAATCAGCCCCAGCATTTT
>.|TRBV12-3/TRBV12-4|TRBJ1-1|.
CASSEQVNTEAFF
TGTGCCAGCAGTGAACAGGTGAACACTGAAGCTTTCTTT
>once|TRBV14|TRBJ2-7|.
CASSQAREQYF
TGTGCCAGCAGCCAAGCCCGCGAGCAGTACTTC
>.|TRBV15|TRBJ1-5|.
CATSRDPGPQHF
TGTGCCACCAGCAGAGATCCTGGCCCCCAGCATTTT
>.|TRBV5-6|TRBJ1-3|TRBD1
CASSFVGQGLSGNTIYF
TGTGCCAGCAGCTTTGTGGGACAGGGGTTATCTGGAAACACCATATATTTT
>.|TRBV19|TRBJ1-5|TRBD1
CASTSTGGDQPQHF
TGTGCCAGTACCTCGACAGGGGGTGATCAGCCCCAGCATTTT
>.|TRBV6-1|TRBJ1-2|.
CASSERGGGAYGYTF
TGTGCCAGCAGTGAGCGGGGGGGAGGAGCCTATGGCTACACCTTC
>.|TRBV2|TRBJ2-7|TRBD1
CASREPGQGSYEQYF
TGTGCCAGCAGAGAACCGGGACAGGGATCCTACGAGCAGTACTTC
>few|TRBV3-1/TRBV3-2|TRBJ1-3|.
CASSQEEGRTIYF
TGTGCCAGCAGCCAAGAGGAGGGTCGGACCATATATTTT
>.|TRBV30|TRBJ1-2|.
CAWSEQTPAQGKGYTF
TGTGCCTGGAGCGAACAAACCCCCGCGCAGGGGAAGGGCTACACCTTC
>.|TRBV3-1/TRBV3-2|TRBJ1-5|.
CASSPGQNRNQPQHF
TGTGCCAGCAGCCCCGGACAAAACCGCAATCAGCCCCAGCATTTT
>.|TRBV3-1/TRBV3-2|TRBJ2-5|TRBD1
CASSRSTGGETQYF
TGTGCCAGCAGCCGTTCGACAGGGGGAGAGACCCAGTACTTC
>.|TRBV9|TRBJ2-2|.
CASSVAFTGSNTGELFF
TGTGCCAGCAGCGTAGCTTTTACCGGGTCCAACACCGGGGAGCTGTTTTTT
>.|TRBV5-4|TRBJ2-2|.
CASSITGYSGELFF
TGTGCCAGCAGCATTACAGGGTATTCCGGGGAGCTGTTTTTT
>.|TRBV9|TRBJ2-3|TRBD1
CASSARQGAADTQYF
TGTGCCAGCAGCGCCCGACAGGGGGCGGCAGATACGCAGTATTTT
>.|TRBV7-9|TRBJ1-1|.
CASSQVDWGGEITEAFF
TGTGCCAGCAGCCAAGTAGATTGGGGGGGAGAGATCACTGAAGCTTTCTTT
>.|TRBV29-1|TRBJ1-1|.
CSVERQNTEAFF
TGCAGCGTTGAGAGACAGAACACTGAAGCTTTCTTT
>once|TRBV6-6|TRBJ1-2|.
CASSSVQGDGYTF
TGTGCCAGCAGCTCTGTACAGGGCGATGGCTACACCTTC
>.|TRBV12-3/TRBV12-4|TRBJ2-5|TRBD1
CASRGQWGTQYF
TGTGCCAGCAGGGGACAGTGGGGGACCCAGTACTTC
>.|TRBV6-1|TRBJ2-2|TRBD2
CASSEPAGGKTGELFF
TGTGCCAGCAGTGAACCAGCGGGGGGAAAAACCGGGGAGCTGTTTTTT
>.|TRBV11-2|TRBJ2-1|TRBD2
CASRRMYGLADNEQFF
TGTGCCAGCAGACGAATGTACGGACTAGCAGACAATGAGCAGTTCTTC
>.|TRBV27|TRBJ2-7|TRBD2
CASRLRGGRYEQYF
TGTGCCAGCAGATTACGGGGGGGGAGGTACGAGCAGTACTTC
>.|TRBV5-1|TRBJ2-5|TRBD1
CASSPTGEETQYF
TGCGCCAGCAGCCCTACAGGGGAAGAGACCCAGTACTTC
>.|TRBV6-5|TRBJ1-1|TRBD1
CASRPSTGKVTEAFF
TGTGCCAGCAGACCCTCGACAGGGAAGGTCACTGAAGCTTTCTTT
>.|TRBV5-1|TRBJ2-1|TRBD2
CASRPPGLADNEQFF
TGCGCCAGCAGACCTCCGGGACTAGCGGACAATGAGCAGTTCTTC
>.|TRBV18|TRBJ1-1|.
CASSPLQGNTEAFF
TGTGCCAGCTCACCCCTTCAGGGCAACACTGAAGCTTTCTTT
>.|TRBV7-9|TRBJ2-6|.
CASSSTVAGANVLTF
TGTGCCAGCAGCAGCACCGTTGCTGGGGCCAACGTCCTGACTTTC
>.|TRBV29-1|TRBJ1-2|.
CSARGRVWGYTF
TGCAGCGCCCGGGGTAGGGTATGGGGCTACACCTTC
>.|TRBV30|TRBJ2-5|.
CAWSTGIETQYF
TGTGCCTGGAGTACGGGGATAGAGACCCAGTACTTC
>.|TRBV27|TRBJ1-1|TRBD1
CASSPGQGREGKAFF
TGTGCCAGCAGTCCGGGACAGGGGAGAGAGGGGAAAGCTTTCTTT
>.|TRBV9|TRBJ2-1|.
CASSVEKQTSYNEQFF
TGTGCCAGCAGCGTAGAAAAGCAAACCTCATACAATGAGCAGTTCTTC
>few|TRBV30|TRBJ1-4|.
CAWSGGAWTNEKLFF
TGTGCCTGGAGTGGGGGCGCGTGGACTAATGAAAAACTGTTTTTT
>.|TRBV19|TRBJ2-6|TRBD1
CASSIPRDRGISGANVLTF
TGTGCCAGTAGTATTCCCCGGGACAGGGGTATCTCTGGGGCCAACGTCCTGACTTTC
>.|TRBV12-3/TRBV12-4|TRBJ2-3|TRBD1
CASRSGGADTQYF
TGTGCCAGCAGGTCAGGGGGCGCAGATACGCAGTATTTT
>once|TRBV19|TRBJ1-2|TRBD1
CASRSGQDRGNSGYTF
TGTGCCAGTAGATCGGGACAGGACAGGGGGAACTCTGGCTACACCTTC
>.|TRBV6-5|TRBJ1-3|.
CASRVQGNTIYF
TGTGCCAGCAGAGTTCAGGGAAACACCATATATTTT
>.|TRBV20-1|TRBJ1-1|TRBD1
CSASSGTGGAGANTEAFF
TGCAGTGCTAGTTCCGGGACAGGGGGCGCAGGCGCCAACACTGAAGCTTTCTTT
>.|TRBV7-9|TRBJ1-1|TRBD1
CASSYDRGGTEAFF
TGTGCCAGCAGCTACGACAGGGGTGGCACTGAAGCTTTCTTT
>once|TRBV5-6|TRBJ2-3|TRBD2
CASSPGLAGTDTQYF
TGTGCCAGCAGCCCTGGACTAGCGGGCACAGATACGCAGTATTTT